The T cell receptor beta chain described here comes from a study of blood T cell repertoires in COVID-19. Study-level information: T cells, B-cell-depleted T cells, or PBMCs provided the cDNA or gDNA that served as material.

Here immunoSEQ multiplex PCR was the method, and the copy in TCRdb shows in-frame clones only, minus some. The table has 120,000 to 150,000 clones, 88% seen once; the top ten hold 2.5% to 3%. The CDR3 has 18 residues. V was clipped by 2 bases and J by 0 bases, with 14 bases between them. Germline values: CDR1 LNHDA, CDR2 SQIVND (reference sequence). Sequenced material: peripheral blood. The J gene is TRBJ1-6, the V gene TRBV19; possible D gene TRBD1, 5 bases. The receptor's source is a human donor with COVID-19, enrolled during active disease. The donor label of this sample is uncertain. For the CDR3, the DNA is TGTGCCAGTAGTATATATGAATTGGGGCTCTCCTATAATTCACCCCTCCACTTT. It translates to CASSIYELGLSYNSPLHF.